The 25 T cell receptor beta chains reported below all come from one sample, sequenced in a study of blood T cell repertoires in COVID-19. Assay: immunoSEQ multiplex PCR; the TCRdb copy retains only in-frame clones and omits some. The sample records around 70,000 clones, 80% being singletons. Sequenced input: peripheral blood. Receptors originate from an older man who had recovered from COVID-19.

This clone was counted a single time. The chain recombines TRBV9 with TRBJ2-5; TRBD2 agrees at 9 bases. After removal of 4 bases from V and 2 bases from J, the junction contained 6 bases not matched to a gene. CDR1 and CDR2 (germline): SGDLS, YYNGEE. The CDR3 is made up of 15 amino acids. The CDR3 spells CASSPGTSLQETQYF. CDR3 nucleotides: TGTGCCAGCAGCCCAGGGACTAGCCTACAAGAGACCCAGTACTTC. The variable domain in full, with the rest retrieved from reference TRBV9 and TRBJ2-5, is DSGVTQTPKHLITATGQRVTLRCSPRSGDLSVYWYQQSLDQGLQFLIQYYNGEERAKGNILERFSAQQFPDLHSELNLSSLELGDSALYFCASSPGTSLQETQYFGPGTRLLVL.

This chain connects TRBV4-1 to TRBJ2-2; maybe TRBD2 (6 bases). Germline values: CDR1 MGHRA, CDR2 YSYEKL. The length of the CDR3 is 17 residues. Deletions cut 5 bases from V and 4 bases from J, with 20 bases between. This CDR3 reads CASSSVGWRGGTGELFF. CDR3 bases: TGCGCCAGCAGCTCAGTAGGGTGGCGGGGAGGCACCGGGGAGCTGTTTTTT.

The chain recombines TRBV12-3 or TRBV12-4 with TRBJ1-4; D remains unclear. The germline V and J ends were trimmed by 5 bases and 7 bases, with 8 bases remaining between them. The CDR3 is made up of 12 amino acids. CDR3 region: CASSSRGEKLFF. CDR3 nucleotides: TGTGCCAGCAGTAGCCGCGGTGAAAAACTGTTTTTT.

The chain employs TRBV11-2 and TRBJ2-7, with 11 bases fitting TRBD1. CDR1 SGHAT and CDR2 FQNNGV come from the germline V gene. After removal of 8 bases from V and 6 bases from J, the junction contained 12 bases not matched to a gene. The CDR3 length is 15 residues. In DNA, the CDR3 is TGTGCCAGCTCCAAAACCGGGACAGGGGGGAGCGAGCAGTACTTC. This codes for CASSKTGTGGSEQYF.

The V gene is TRBV7-2, the J gene TRBJ2-7; D possibly corresponds to TRBD2 (5 bases). CDR3 length equals 12 residues. Germline assignment: CDR1 SGHTA and CDR2 FQGNSA. The V gene lost 1 base and the J gene lost 10 bases, with 11 bases spanning the gap. The CDR3: CASSLDRTGQYF. The CDR3 region has the DNA TGTGCCAGCAGCTTAGATAGGACTGGTCAGTACTTC.

In DNA form, the CDR3 reads TGTGCCAGCAGCCCCACGCCGGGGTTAGGCTCACCCCTCCACTTT. As protein: CASSPTPGLGSPLHF. The V call is TRBV7-2, the J call TRBJ1-6; D uncertain. V lost 5 bases, J lost 10 bases, and 18 bases lay in between. Germline V gene lookup returns CDR1 SGHTA and CDR2 FQGNSA. The length of the CDR3 is 15 residues.

This clone was counted a few times. The rearrangement joins TRBV19 to TRBJ1-3; a weak D match, TRBD1 (6 bases). The V gene's germline CDR1 is LNHDA and CDR2 SQIVND (reference sequence). V lost 5 bases and J lost 2, with 10 bases in between. The CDR3 contains 14 residues. In DNA, the CDR3 is TGTGCCAGTAGTCCTAAGGGGGCTGGAAACACCATATATTTT. Protein: CASSPKGAGNTIYF. The variable domain in full, with the rest retrieved from reference TRBV19 and TRBJ1-3, is DGGITQSPKYLFRKEGQNVTLSCEQNLNHDAMYWYRQDPGQGLRLIYYSQIVNDFQKGDIAEGYSVSREKKESFPLTVTSAQKNPTAFYLCASSPKGAGNTIYFGEGSWLTVV.

This clone has more than one count but fewer than ten. The chain combines TRBV9 with TRBJ2-7; a weak D match, TRBD2 (5 bases). V was clipped by 0 bases and J by 3 bases, with 10 bases between them. Germline-derived CDR1 and CDR2 are SGDLS and YYNGEE. This CDR3 has 14 residues. CDR3 DNA sequence: TGTGCCAGCAGCGTAGGGCCCCGGGACTACGAGCAGTACTTC. Its protein is CASSVGPRDYEQYF.

This clone was detected only a few times. This rearrangement joins TRBV7-3 to TRBJ2-2; 12 bases map to TRBD1. This CDR3 has 15 amino acids. J gave up 7 bases and V 4 bases, and 4 bases lay outside the gene matches. The V gene's germline CDR1 is SGHTA and CDR2 FQGTGA. CDR3 bases: TGTGCCAGCAGCTCCCGGGACAGGGGGCTCGGGGAGCTGTTTTTT. Translation gives CASSSRDRGLGELFF.

This chain joins TRBV16 and TRBJ2-7, with D maybe TRBD1 (6 bases). The CDR3 runs 15 residues. Germline V gene sequence: CDR1 KGHSY, CDR2 FQNENV. Trimming shortened V by 1 base and J by 0 bases, and 10 bases separated the two germline ends. CDR3 nucleotides: TGTGCCAGCAGCCAATTCACAGGGAGCTCCTACGAGCAGTACTTC. The encoded protein is CASSQFTGSSYEQYF.

This chain joins TRBV5-1 and TRBJ1-4; D possibly corresponds to TRBD1 (5 bases). The CDR3 has 15 residues. V lost 0 bases to trimming and J lost 7 bases, with 13 bases between them. Per the germline V gene, CDR1 is SGHRS and CDR2 is YFSETQ. In DNA form, the CDR3 reads TGCGCCAGCAGCTTGGCCAACAGGCCGGGTGAAAAACTGTTTTTT. Protein: CASSLANRPGEKLFF.

The gene calls are TRBV12-5 and TRBJ2-3; 7 positions match TRBD2. V shed 1 base, J shed 4 bases, and the junction held 8 bases outside the gene matches. Germline V gene data show CDR1 as LGHNT and CDR2 as FRNRAP. This CDR3 comprises 16 residues. CDR3 nucleotide sequence: TGTGCTAGTGGTTTGGGGAGCGGGGCCACCCCAGATACGCAGTATTTT. It is translated as CASGLGSGATPDTQYF.

The CDR3 bases are TGTGCCAGCAGTGAGAATTTGGGCGTAACTGGAAACACCATATATTTT. Protein product: CASSENLGVTGNTIYF. The chain combines TRBV6-1 with TRBJ1-3; no firm D call. The germline V and J ends were trimmed by 3 bases and 2 bases, with 14 bases remaining between them. Per the germline V gene, CDR1 is MNHNS and CDR2 is SASEGT. The CDR3 loop spans 16 amino acids.

This clone was seen a handful of times. The chain couples TRBV27 to TRBJ1-4; D is unresolved. With 3 bases removed from V and 6 bases from J, the gap between germline ends came to 14 bases. Looked up from germline, CDR1 is MNHEY and CDR2 is SMNVEV (reference sequence). The CDR3 is 15 residues long. The DNA of the CDR3 is TGTGCCAGCAGTTTCCCCGGGATGATGGATGAAAAACTGTTTTTT. It encodes CASSFPGMMDEKLFF.

The chain couples TRBV29-1 to TRBJ2-5; the D gene is possibly TRBD2 (6 bases). The V end was cut by 5 bases, the J end by 2 bases, with 15 bases between. Germline assignment: CDR1 SQVTM and CDR2 ANQGSEA. This CDR3 is built from 14 residues. The CDR3, as DNA: TGCAGCGTTACAGGAATCCGGGGGCAAGAGACCCAGTACTTC. Its protein is CSVTGIRGQETQYF.

V gene TRBV6-6 combines with J gene TRBJ1-2; D is undetermined. The CDR3 is made up of 12 amino acids. Germline assignment: CDR1 MNHNY and CDR2 SVGAGI (reference sequence). The ends were cut back, 4 bases at V and 7 bases at J, with 10 bases in the middle. This chain's CDR3 is CASSFGSSGYTF. For the CDR3, the DNA is TGTGCCAGCAGTTTCGGGAGCTCTGGCTACACCTTC.

V usage is TRBV29-1 and J usage is TRBJ2-5; D not certain. CDR1 and CDR2 (germline): SQVTM, ANQGSEA. The V end lost 5 bases, the J end lost 0 bases, and 10 bases lay between the germline ends. This CDR3 has 13 residues. The CDR3 here is CSVNQRYQETQYF. The CDR3 DNA reads as TGCAGCGTTAATCAGCGATACCAAGAGACCCAGTACTTC.

Here the CDR3 DNA reads TGCGCCAGCAGCCAAGTTGTAGGGGGTCATCAGCCCCAGCATTTT. Protein product: CASSQVVGGHQPQHF. The rearrangement links TRBV4-3 to TRBJ1-5; tentative D call: TRBD1 (6 bases). V was cut by 1 base and J by 5 bases, with 12 bases left in between. Germline assignment: CDR1 LGHNA and CDR2 YSLEER. This CDR3 has 15 amino acids.

This clone has only one observation. The J gene is TRBJ2-7, the V gene TRBV9, with a tentative D call TRBD2 (5 bases). Germline V lookup: CDR1 SGDLS, CDR2 YYNGEE. The CDR3 is 14 amino acids. The V end lost 4 bases, the J end lost 0 bases, and 11 bases lay between the germline ends. The CDR3 loop reads CASSFRDSSYEQYF. Written as DNA, the CDR3 is TGTGCCAGCAGCTTCCGGGATTCCTCCTACGAGCAGTACTTC.

The rearrangement links TRBV13 to TRBJ2-7; D not certain. The CDR3 length is 13 residues. Germline CDR1 PRHDT, CDR2 FYEKMQ (reference sequence). V lost 5 bases and J lost 5, with 13 bases in between. This CDR3 is CASSPSLPDEQYF. Written as DNA, the CDR3 is TGTGCCAGCAGCCCCTCCCTACCGGACGAGCAGTACTTC.

The chain employs TRBV5-1 and TRBJ2-5; 11 bases line up with TRBD2. The CDR3 spans 16 residues. Trimming at V came to 3 bases and at J to 5 bases, leaving 9 bases not matched to a gene. Germline V gene sequence: CDR1 SGHRS, CDR2 YFSETQ. CDR3 nucleotides: TGCGCCAGCAGCTGGGAACTAGCGGGAGAGGTTGAGACCCAGTACTTC. Encoded protein: CASSWELAGEVETQYF.

V gene TRBV25-1 combines with J gene TRBJ2-3; 9 nucleotides align to TRBD2. Germline CDR1 reads MGHDK; CDR2 reads SYGVNS. Unmatched junction bases numbered 9, after V lost 7 bases and J lost 7 bases. CDR3 length equals 14 residues. For the CDR3, the DNA is TGTGCCAGCACTGCCTCTAGCGGGGAGTATACGCAGTATTTT. Encoded protein: CASTASSGEYTQYF.

This sequence joins TRBV6-5 and TRBJ2-1; unclear D gene. There are 15 residues in the CDR3. V was pared by 6 bases and J by 0 bases, with 12 bases between. Germline-derived CDR1 and CDR2 are MNHEY and SVGAGI. The CDR3 region has the DNA TGTGCCAGCAGCCATGACATAAGCTCCTACAATGAGCAGTTCTTC. Its protein is CASSHDISSYNEQFF.

This clone was observed once. The V and J genes are TRBV5-1 and TRBJ1-1; no definite D call. Germline V lookup: CDR1 SGHRS, CDR2 YFSETQ. V was cut by 7 bases and J by 0 bases, with 13 bases left in between. The CDR3 is 14 residues long. The chain's CDR3 is CASGLGGMNTEAFF. For the CDR3, the DNA is TGCGCCAGCGGACTTGGAGGGATGAACACTGAAGCTTTCTTT.

The chain employs TRBV3-1 (or the pseudogene TRBV3-2) and TRBJ2-3, with D possibly being TRBD2 (5 bases). V was cut by 1 base and J by 2 bases, with 19 bases left in between. Germline-derived CDR1 and CDR2 are LGHDT and YNNKEL (reference sequence). The CDR3 runs 18 residues. The CDR3 coding sequence is TGTGCCAGCAGCCAAGTCTGGACTCGAACCATGGACACAGATACGCAGTATTTT. Translation gives CASSQVWTRTMDTDTQYF.